This paragraph reports one T cell receptor beta chain. TCRdb re-called the RT-PCR reads with MiXCR, one entry per CDR3 protein. This sample has about a million distinct CDR3 sequences, with more than 15% found just once. These data originate in a study of patients and donors after allogeneic stem cell transplantation. The origin of this receptor is a human donor who was either an allogeneic HSCT recipient or a stem cell or donor lymphocyte infusion donor (not recorded which). It is not recorded whose cells these are; they may come from a transplant donor. Material: blood, either unsorted or a sorted T cell fraction (not recorded which).

CDR3 coding DNA: TGTGCCAGCAGCCACGTCGACATCGAGAGAAACATTCAGTACTTC. Its translation is CASSHVDIERNIQYF. The rearrangement uses TRBV4-2 and TRBJ2-4; D is uncertain. V gave up 3 bases and J gave up 6 bases, with 15 bases separating them. Germline CDR1 and CDR2: LGHNA and YNFKEQ. CDR3 size: 15 residues.